This T cell receptor (beta chain) was documented in a study of blood T cell repertoires in COVID-19. Across the whole study: T cells, B-cell-depleted T cells, or PBMCs provided the cDNA or gDNA that served as material.

In the original analysis: Nucleated cell number was recorded as an estimate derived from reference gene primer amplification. Repertoires were generated with immunoSEQ multiplex PCR, while TCRdb's copy carries only in-frame clones and drops some. The V and J calls and clone size come from that table; D and trimming were worked out from the DNA. The profile covers 70,000 to 100,000 clones, with 70% to 90% appearing a single time and 4.8% taken by the ten largest. Trimming pared 6 bases from V and 7 bases from J, leaving 11 bases between. This CDR3 is built from 12 residues. Germline V gives CDR1 KGHDR, CDR2 SFDVKD.

The sample taken for sequencing was peripheral blood. This TCR was recovered from a woman older than 75 with active COVID-19. The gene calls are TRBV24-1 and TRBJ1-1; no firm D call. In DNA form, the CDR3 reads TGTGCCACCAGTAGTGCGGAGGATGAAGCTTTCTTT. Residues: CATSSAEDEAFF.